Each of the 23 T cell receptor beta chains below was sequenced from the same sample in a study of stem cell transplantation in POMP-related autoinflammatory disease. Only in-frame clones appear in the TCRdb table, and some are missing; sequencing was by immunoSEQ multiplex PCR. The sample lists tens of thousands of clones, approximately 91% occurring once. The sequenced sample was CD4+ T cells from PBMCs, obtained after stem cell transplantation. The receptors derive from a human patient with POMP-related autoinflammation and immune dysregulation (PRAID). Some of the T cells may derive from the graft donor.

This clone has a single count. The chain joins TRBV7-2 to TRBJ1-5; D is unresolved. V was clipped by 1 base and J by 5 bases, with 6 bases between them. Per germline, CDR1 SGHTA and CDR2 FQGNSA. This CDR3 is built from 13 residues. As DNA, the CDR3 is TGTGCCAGCAGCTTAGTTGGCCATCAGCCCCAGCATTTT. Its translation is CASSLVGHQPQHF.

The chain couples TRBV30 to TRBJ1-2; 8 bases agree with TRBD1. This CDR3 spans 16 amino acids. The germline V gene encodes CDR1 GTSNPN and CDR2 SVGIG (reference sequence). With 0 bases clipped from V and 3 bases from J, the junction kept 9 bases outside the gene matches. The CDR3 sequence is CAWSVGGQGAYYGYTF. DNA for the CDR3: TGTGCCTGGAGTGTAGGAGGGCAGGGGGCCTACTATGGCTACACCTTC.

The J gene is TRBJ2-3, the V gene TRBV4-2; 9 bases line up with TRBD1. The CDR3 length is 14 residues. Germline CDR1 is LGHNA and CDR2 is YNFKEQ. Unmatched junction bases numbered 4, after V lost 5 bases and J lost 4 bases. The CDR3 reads CASSWGQGPDTQYF. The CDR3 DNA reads TGTGCCAGCAGCTGGGGACAGGGCCCAGATACGCAGTATTTT.

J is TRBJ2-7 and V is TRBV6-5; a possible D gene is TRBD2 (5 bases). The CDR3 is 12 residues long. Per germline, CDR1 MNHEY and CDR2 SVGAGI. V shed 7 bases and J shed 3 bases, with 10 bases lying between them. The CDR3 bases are TGTGCCAGCAACTCGGGGTACTACGAGCAGTACTTC. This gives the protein CASNSGYYEQYF.

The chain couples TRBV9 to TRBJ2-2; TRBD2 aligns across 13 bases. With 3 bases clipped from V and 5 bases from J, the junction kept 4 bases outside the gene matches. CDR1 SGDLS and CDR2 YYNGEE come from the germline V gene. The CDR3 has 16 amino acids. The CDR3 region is CASSERLAGGTGELFF. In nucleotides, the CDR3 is TGTGCCAGCAGCGAAAGACTAGCGGGAGGAACCGGGGAGCTGTTTTTT.

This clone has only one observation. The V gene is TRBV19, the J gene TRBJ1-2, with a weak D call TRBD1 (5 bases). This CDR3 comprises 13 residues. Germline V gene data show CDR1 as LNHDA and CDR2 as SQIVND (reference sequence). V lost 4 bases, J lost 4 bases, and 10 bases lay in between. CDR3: CASSKAGLYGYTF. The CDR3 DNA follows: TGTGCCAGTAGTAAGGCAGGGCTCTATGGCTACACCTTC.

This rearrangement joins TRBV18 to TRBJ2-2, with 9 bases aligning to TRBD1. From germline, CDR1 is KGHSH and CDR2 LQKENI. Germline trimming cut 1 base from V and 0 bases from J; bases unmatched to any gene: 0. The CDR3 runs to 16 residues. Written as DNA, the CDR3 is TGTGCCAGCTCACCACGGACAGGGGCGAACACCGGGGAGCTGTTTTTT. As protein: CASSPRTGANTGELFF.

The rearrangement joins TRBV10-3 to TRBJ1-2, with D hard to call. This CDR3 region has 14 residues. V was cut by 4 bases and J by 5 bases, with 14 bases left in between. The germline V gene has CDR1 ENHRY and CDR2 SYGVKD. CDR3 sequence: CAISAVGWGYGYTF. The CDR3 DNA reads TGTGCCATCAGTGCTGTGGGGTGGGGTTATGGCTACACCTTC.

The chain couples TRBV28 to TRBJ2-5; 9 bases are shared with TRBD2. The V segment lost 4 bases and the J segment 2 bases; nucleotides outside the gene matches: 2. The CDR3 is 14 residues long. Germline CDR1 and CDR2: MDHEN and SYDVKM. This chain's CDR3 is CASSSLAGQETQYF. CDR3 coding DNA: TGTGCCAGCAGTTCGCTAGCGGGGCAAGAGACCCAGTACTTC.

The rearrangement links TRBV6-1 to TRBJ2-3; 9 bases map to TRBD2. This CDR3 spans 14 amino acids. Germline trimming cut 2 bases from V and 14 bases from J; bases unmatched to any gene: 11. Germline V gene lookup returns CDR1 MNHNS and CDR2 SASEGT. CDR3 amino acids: CASSERSAGGRPYF. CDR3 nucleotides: TGTGCCAGCAGTGAAAGGTCTGCGGGAGGGCGTCCGTATTTT.

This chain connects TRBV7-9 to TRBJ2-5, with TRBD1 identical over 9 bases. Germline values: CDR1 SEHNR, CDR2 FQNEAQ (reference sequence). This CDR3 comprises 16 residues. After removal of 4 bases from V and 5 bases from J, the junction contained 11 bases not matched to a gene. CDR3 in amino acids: CASSSPGQGGWETQYF. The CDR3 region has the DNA TGTGCCAGCAGCTCCCCGGGACAGGGTGGTTGGGAGACCCAGTACTTC.

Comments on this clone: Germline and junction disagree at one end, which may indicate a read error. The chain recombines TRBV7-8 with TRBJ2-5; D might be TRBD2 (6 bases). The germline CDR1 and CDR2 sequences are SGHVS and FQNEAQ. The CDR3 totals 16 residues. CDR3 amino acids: CASSPYLTLGTPVRHF. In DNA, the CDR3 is TGTGCCAGCAGCCCTTACCTTACCTTGGGGACTCCCGTTAGGCACTTC.

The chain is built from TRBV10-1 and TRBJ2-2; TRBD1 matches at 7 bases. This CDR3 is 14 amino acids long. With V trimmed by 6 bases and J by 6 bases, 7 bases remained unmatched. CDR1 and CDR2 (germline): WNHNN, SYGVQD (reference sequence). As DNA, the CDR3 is TGCGCCAGCAGGAAAGACAGGGCAGCCGGGGAGCTGTTTTTT. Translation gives CASRKDRAAGELFF.

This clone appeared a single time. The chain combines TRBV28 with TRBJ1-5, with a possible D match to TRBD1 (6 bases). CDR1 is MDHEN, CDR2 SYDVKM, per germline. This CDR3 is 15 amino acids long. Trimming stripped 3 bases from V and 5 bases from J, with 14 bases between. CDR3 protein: CASSLAQGSHQPQHF. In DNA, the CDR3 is TGTGCCAGCAGTTTGGCACAGGGTTCCCATCAGCCCCAGCATTTT. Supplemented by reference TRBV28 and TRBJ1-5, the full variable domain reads DVKVTQSSRYLVKRTGEKVFLECVQDMDHENMFWYRQDPGLGLRLIYFSYDVKMKEKGDIPEGYSVSREKKERFSLILESASTNQTSMYLCASSLAQGSHQPQHFGDGTRLSIL.

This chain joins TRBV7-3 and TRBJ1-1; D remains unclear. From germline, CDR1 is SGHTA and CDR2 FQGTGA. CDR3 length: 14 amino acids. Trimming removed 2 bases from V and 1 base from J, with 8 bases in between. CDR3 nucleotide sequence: TGTGCCAGCAGCTTAGGGCAGACGAACACTGAAGCTTTCTTT. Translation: CASSLGQTNTEAFF.

CDR3 in amino acids: CASSYPGLAETQYF. Here the CDR3 DNA reads TGTGCCAGCAGTTACCCGGGACTAGCGGAGACCCAGTACTTC. The chain recombines TRBV6-2 or TRBV6-3 with TRBJ2-5; 10 bases are a match to TRBD2. J gave up 5 bases and V 2 bases, and 2 bases lay outside the gene matches. The germline V gene encodes CDR1 MNHEY and CDR2 SVGEGT. The CDR3 runs 14 residues.

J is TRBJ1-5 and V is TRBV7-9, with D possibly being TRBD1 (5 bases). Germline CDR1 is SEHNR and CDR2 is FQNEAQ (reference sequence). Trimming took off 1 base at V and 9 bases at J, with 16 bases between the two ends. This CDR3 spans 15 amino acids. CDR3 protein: CASSLVLGHPGPQHF. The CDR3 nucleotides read TGTGCCAGCAGCTTAGTGTTAGGACACCCAGGGCCCCAGCATTTT.

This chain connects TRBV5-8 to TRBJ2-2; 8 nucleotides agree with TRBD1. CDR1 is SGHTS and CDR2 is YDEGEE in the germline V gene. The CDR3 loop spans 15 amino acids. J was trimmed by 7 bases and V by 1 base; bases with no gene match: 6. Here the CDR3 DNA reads TGTGCCAGCAGCTTGATCTGGACAGGGAACGGGGAGCTGTTTTTT. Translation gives CASSLIWTGNGELFF.

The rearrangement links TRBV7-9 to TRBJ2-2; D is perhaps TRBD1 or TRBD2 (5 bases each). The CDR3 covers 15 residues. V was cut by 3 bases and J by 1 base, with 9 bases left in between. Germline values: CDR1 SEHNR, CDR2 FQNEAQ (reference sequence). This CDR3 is CASSLWGKNTGELFF. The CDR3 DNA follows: TGTGCCAGCAGCTTGTGGGGGAAGAACACCGGGGAGCTGTTTTTT.

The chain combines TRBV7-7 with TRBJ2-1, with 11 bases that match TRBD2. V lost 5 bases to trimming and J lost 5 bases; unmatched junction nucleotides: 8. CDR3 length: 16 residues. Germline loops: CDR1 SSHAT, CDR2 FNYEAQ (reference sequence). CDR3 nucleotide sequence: TGTGCCAGCAGCGCCACGACTAGCGGGGCTAACAATGAGCAGTTCTTC. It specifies CASSATTSGANNEQFF.

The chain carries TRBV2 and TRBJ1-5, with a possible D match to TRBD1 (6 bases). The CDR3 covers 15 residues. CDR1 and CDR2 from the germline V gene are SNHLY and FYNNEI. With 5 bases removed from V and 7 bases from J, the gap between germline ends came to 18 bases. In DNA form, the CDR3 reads TGTGCCAGCAGTCCACCAACAGGGCTTGGGCAGCCCCAGCATTTT. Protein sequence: CASSPPTGLGQPQHF. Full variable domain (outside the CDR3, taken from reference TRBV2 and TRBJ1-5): EPEVTQTPSHQVTQMGQEVILRCVPISNHLYFYWYRQILGQKVEFLVSFYNNEISEKSEIFDDQFSVERPDGSNFTLKIRSTKLEDSAMYFCASSPPTGLGQPQHFGDGTRLSIL.

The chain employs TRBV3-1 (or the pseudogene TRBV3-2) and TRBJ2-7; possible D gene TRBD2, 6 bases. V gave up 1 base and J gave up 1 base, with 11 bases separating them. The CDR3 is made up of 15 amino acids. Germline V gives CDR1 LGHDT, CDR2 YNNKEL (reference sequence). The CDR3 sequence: CASSQAGDGSYEQYF. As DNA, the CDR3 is TGTGCCAGCAGCCAAGCGGGGGACGGTTCCTACGAGCAGTACTTC.

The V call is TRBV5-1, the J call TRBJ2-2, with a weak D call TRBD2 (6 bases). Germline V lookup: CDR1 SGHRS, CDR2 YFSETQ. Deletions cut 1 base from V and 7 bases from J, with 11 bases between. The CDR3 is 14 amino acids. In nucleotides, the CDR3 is TGCGCCAGCAGCTTGTTGGGGCGGGACGGGGAGCTGTTTTTT. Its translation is CASSLLGRDGELFF.